In its sample, the clone carrying this T cell receptor beta chain was seen many times. Its antigen remains unknown. Germline CDR1 is SGHTA and CDR2 is FQGNSA. The CDR3 loop spans 15 amino acids. V lost 5 bases, J lost 0 bases, and 13 bases lay in between. The record originates from a study of T cell repertoires in cytomegalovirus infection. Notes on the study in general: CMV-specific TCR beta clonotypes restricted by HLA-C dominated the ex vivo response.

TCRdb reprocessed the reads via MiXCR and lists one record per CDR3 protein. The sample holds roughly 310,000 distinct CDR3 sequences, around a sixth seen once. The receptor was isolated from a human donor in good health (CMV status not recorded). Some clones in this sample may be carry-over from other donors' samples. Material for sequencing was PBMCs. The gene calls are TRBV7-2 and TRBJ1-2; perhaps TRBD1 as D (5 bases). This CDR3 reads CASSGDSFSNYGYTF. CDR3 nucleotide sequence: TGTGCCAGCAGCGGTGACAGCTTTTCTAACTATGGCTACACCTTC.